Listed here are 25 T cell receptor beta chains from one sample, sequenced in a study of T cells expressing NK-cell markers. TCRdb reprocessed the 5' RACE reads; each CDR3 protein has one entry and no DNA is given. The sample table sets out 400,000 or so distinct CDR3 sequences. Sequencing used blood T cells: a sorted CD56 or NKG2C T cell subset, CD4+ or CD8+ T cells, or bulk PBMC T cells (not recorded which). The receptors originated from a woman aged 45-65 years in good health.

The chain's CDR3 is CASSIPGLAGPDTQYF. The chain joins TRBV5-6 to TRBJ2-3; TCRdb reports TRBD2, a call that lacks DNA to check it against. From germline, CDR1 is SGHDT and CDR2 YYEEEE. The CDR3 sequence is 16 residues long.

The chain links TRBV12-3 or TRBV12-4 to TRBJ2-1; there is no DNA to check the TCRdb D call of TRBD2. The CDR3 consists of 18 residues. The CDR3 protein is CASSSWTSGDSSYNEQFF.

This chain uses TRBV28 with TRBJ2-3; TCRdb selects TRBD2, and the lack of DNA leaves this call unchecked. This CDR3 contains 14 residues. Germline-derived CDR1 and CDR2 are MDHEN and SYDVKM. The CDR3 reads CASSPGLNTDTQYF.

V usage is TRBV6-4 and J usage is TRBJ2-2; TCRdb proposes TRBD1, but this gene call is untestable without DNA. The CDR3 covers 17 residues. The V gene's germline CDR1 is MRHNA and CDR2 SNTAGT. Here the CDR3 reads CASSRFGTGSNTGELFF.

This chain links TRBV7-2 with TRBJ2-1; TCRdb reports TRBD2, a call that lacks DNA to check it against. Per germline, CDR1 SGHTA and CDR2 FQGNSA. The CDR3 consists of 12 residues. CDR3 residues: CASSLGEGRQFF.

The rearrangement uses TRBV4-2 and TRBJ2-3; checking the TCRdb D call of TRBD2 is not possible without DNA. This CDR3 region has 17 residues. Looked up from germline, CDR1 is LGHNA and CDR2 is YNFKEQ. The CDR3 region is CASSGGSGVGGTDTQYF.

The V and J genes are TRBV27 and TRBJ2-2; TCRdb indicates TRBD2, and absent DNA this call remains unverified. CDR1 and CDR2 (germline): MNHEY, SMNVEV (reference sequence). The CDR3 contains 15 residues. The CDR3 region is CASRPGTTYTGELFF.

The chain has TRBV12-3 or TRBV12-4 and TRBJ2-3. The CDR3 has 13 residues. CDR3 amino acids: CASTVDHTDTQYF.

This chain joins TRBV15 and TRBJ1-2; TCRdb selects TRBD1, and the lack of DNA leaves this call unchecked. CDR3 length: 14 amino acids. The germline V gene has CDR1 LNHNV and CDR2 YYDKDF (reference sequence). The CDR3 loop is CATRDDRGLYGYTF.

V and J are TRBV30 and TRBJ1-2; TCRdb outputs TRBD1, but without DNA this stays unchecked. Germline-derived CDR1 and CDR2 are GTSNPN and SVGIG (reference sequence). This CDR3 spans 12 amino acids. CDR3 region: CAWSSRVGGYTF.

The CDR3: CSAQGPESYEQYF. The chain uses TRBV20-1 and TRBJ2-7; TCRdb's D gene call, TRBD1, goes unchecked for lack of DNA. This CDR3 region has 13 residues. Germline-derived CDR1 and CDR2 are DFQATT and SNEGSKA (reference sequence).

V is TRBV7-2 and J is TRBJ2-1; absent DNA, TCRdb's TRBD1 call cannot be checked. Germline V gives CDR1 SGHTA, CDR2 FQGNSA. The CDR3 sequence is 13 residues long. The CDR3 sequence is CASRAGTTNEQFF.

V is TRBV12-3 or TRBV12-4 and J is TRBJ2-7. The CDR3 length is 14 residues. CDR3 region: CASSFRIGNYEQYF.

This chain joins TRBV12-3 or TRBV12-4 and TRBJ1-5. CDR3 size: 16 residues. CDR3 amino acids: CASSLARRGSNQPQHF.

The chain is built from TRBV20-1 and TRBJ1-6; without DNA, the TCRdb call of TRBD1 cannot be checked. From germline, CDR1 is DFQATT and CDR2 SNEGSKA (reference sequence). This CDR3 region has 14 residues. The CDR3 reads CSARGDNYNSPLHF.

The CDR3 sequence: CATSSLTPPQYF. The chain uses TRBV15 and TRBJ2-3; TCRdb's D gene call, TRBD1, goes unchecked for lack of DNA. Germline V gene data show CDR1 as LNHNV and CDR2 as YYDKDF (reference sequence). The CDR3 has 12 amino acids.

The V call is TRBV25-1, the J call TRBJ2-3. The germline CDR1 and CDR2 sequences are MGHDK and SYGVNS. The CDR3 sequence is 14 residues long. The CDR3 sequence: CASSGSYETDTQYF.

CDR3 in amino acids: CASSQVRQETQYF. The V and J genes are TRBV4-1 and TRBJ2-5. The CDR3 is made up of 13 amino acids. Germline loops: CDR1 MGHRA, CDR2 YSYEKL.

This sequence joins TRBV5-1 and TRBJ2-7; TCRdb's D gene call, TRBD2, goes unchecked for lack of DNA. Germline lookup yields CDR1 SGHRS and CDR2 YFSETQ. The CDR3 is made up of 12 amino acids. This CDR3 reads CASQREDYEQYF. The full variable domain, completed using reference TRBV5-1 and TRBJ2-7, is KAGVTQTPRYLIKTRGQQVTLSCSPISGHRSVSWYQQTPGQGLQFLFEYFSETQRNKGNFPGRFSGRQFSNSRSEMNVSTLELGDSALYLCASQREDYEQYFGPGTRLTVT.

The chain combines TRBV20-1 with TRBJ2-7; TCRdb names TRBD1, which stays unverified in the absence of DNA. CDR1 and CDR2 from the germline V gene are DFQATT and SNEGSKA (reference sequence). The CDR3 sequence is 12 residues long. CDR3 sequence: CSAKGWAGEQYF.

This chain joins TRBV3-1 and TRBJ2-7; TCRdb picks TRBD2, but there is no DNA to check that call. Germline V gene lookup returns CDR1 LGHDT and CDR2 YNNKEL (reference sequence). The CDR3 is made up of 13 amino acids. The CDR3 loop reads CASSETSGYEQYF.

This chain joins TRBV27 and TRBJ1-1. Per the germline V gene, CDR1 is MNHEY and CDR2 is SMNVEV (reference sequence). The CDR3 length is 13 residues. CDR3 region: CASKSVLNTEAFF.

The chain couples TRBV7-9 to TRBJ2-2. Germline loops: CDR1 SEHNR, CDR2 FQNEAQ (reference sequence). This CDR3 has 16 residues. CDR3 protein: CASSLLILATTGELFF.

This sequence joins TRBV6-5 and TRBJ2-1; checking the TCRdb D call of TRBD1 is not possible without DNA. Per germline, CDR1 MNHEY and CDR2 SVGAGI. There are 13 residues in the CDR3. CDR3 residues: CATYRGTYNEQFF.

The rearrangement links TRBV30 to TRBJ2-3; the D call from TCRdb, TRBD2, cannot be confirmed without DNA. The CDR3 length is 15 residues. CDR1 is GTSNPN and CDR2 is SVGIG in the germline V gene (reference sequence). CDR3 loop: CAWSDLATDTDTQYF.